This entry concerns a single T cell receptor (beta chain). Its antigen is undetermined. This entry belongs to a study of siplizumab effects on memory and regulatory T cells. Whole-study results and caveats: Poor capture below about 10^-5 frequency left most alloreactive clones unmapped to unstimulated subsets. Roughly 80-97% of proliferating clones (CD4+ or CD8+) could not be assigned a naive or memory phenotype.

This CDR3 region has 14 residues. Germline CDR1 reads WNHNN; CDR2 reads SYGVQD (reference sequence). V lost 4 bases to trimming and J lost 5 bases, with 12 bases between them. Unstimulated subsets comprising naive, memory, effector memory and TEMRA cells were sequenced in a few donor pairs. Assaying covered 100,000 or so TCR templates per sample. The table came from immunoSEQ multiplex PCR; TCRdb's copy has only in-frame clones and leaves some out. This table holds 8,000 to 9,000 clones, roughly 69% found once. The sequencing sample was made of effector memory CD8+ T cells sorted from blood. Subset noted: unstimulated CD8+ effector memory T cells. This TCR derives from a human donor in good health. The chain couples TRBV10-1 to TRBJ1-5; perhaps TRBD1 as D (5 bases). The CDR3 DNA is TGCGCCAGCAGTGGGGGGTCCGGGTATCAGCCCCAGCATTTT. Amino acids: CASSGGSGYQPQHF.